This TCR beta chain is drawn from a study of cytomegalovirus exposure and HLA in healthy donors. This CDR3 is built from 13 residues. Germline values: CDR1 LNHDA, CDR2 SQIVND (reference sequence). With V trimmed by 9 bases and J by 1 base, 3 bases remained unmatched. PCR primers comprised 60 Vbeta and 13 Jbeta primers. Only in-frame clones appear in the TCRdb table, and some are missing; sequencing was by immunoSEQ multiplex PCR. The table shows about 77,000 clones, with around three quarters occurring only once. The receptor was isolated from a man between 35 and 55 years old in good health and CMV-seronegative. Sample: PBMCs. This rearrangement joins TRBV19 to TRBJ1-1; TRBD1 aligns across 9 bases. The CDR3 sequence is CASPGQGNTEAFF. CDR3 nucleotide sequence: TGTGCCAGCCCGGGACAGGGGAACACTGAAGCTTTCTTT.